The clone carrying this T cell receptor beta chain was seen only a few times. The antigen is not known. The V and J ends lost 8 bases and 10 bases, in that order; junction bases with no gene match: 9. Germline V CDR1 and CDR2: MGHDK, SYGVNS. The CDR3 spans 13 residues. Blood was collected once per donor into heparin, averaging approximately 110 mL. Each of the sorted populations had a purity greater than 95%. The data derive from a study of beta chain features in type 1 diabetes. Study-level background: Examination spanned about 110 million sorted cells from all samples. Study observations and caveats: Researchers report that Type 1 diabetes patients had moderately but significantly shorter TCRB CDR3s across all four CD4+ subsets.

Of the isolated RNA, all was reverse transcribed, and so the sequenced material was expressed TCRB transcripts. Reads from naive, central memory and regulatory T cell samples averaged about 3.8 million. This table comes from immunoSEQ multiplex PCR, and its TCRdb copy is limited to in-frame clones, with some not included. The table lists a few hundred thousand clones, 15% of them singletons. V gene TRBV25-1 combines with J gene TRBJ2-1; TRBD2 agrees at 9 bases. Sequences were obtained from naive CD4+ T cells from blood. This clonotype was obtained from a man younger than 35 with type 1 diabetes. CDR3 coding DNA: TGTGCCAGCTCCCGTCCGGCGGGGGGGGAGCAGTTCTTC. Its protein product is CASSRPAGGEQFF.